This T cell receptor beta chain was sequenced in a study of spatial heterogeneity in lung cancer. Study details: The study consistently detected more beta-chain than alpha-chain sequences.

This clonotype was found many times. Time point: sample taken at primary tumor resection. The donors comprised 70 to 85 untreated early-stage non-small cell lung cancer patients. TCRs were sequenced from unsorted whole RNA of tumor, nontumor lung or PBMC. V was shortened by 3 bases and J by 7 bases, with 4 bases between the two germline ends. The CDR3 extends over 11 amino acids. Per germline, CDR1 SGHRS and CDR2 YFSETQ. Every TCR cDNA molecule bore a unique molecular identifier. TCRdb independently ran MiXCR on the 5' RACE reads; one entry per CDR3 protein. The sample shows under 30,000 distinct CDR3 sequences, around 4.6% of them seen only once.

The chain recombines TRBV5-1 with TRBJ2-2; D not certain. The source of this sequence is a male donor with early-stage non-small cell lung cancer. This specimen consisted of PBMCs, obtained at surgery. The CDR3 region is CASSSDGELFF. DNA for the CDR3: TGCGCCAGCAGCTCTGACGGGGAGCTGTTTTTT.